One T cell receptor (beta chain) is described in this entry. The antigen is unknown. The assay was immunoSEQ multiplex PCR, and TCRdb's table has in-frame clones only and misses some. The table includes some 33,000 clones, 65% to 75% detected once. Germline CDR1 reads WNHNN; CDR2 reads SYGVQD (reference sequence). The CDR3 loop spans 14 amino acids. Between the trimmed V and J ends, which lost 6 bases and 2 bases, there was a span of 8 bases. The data were taken from a study of OX40 agonist ivuxolimab in advanced cancers. Study results and limitations: CD8+ T cells were the subset that, on average, had more expanded clones than CD4+.

The rearrangement links TRBV10-1 to TRBJ2-6; D gene ambiguous. The clonotype comes from an adult with an advanced solid tumor such as melanoma, head and neck, liver or kidney cancer. Source: CD4+ or CD8+ T cells sorted from blood, taken in a trial of the OX40 agonist ivuxolimab. The CDR3, as DNA: TGCGCCAGCAGCAACGGTCCTGGGGCCAACGTCCTGACTTTC. Its translation is CASSNGPGANVLTF.